This T cell receptor (beta chain) was sequenced during a study of blood T cell repertoires in COVID-19. Across the study: Sites across the United States, Italy and Spain contributed samples from acute and convalescent COVID-19. Nucleic acid was either cDNA or gDNA, and it came from T cells, B-cell-depleted T cells, or PBMCs.

Germline lookup yields CDR1 LNHNV and CDR2 YYDKDF (reference sequence). This CDR3 has 15 residues. Trimming stripped 2 bases from V and 4 bases from J, with 14 bases between. In the original processing: Nucleated cell number was recorded as an estimate derived from reference gene primer amplification. Produced via immunoSEQ multiplex PCR; TCRdb's table is partial and in-frame only. The V and J calls and clone size come from that table; D and trimming were worked out from the DNA. The sample has some 250,000 clones; approximately 83% are singletons. V usage is TRBV15 and J usage is TRBJ1-2; TRBD1 is a possible D gene (5 bases). Material: peripheral blood. The sequence was obtained from a woman aged 25 to 39 who had recovered from COVID-19. CDR3 sequence reads: CATSRNQDIRYGYTF. The CDR3 DNA reads as TGTGCCACCAGCAGAAATCAGGACATCCGCTATGGCTACACCTTC.